The entry below describes one TCR beta chain. The antigen is unknown. Researchers partitioned CD4+ cells into CD45RA+ naive and CD45RA-negative memory subsets. This record belongs to a study of shared clonotypes between healthy human individuals. Findings and limits, study-wide: Naive subsets usually exceeded memory subsets in estimated richness.

CDR3 length equals 12 residues. The V end was cut by 3 bases, the J end by 5 bases, with 8 bases between. CDR1 and CDR2 from the germline V gene are MDHEN and SYDVKM. In the original analysis: Filtering differed since immunoSEQ provided only junctions, with no quality scores. Generated by immunoSEQ multiplex PCR, the TCRdb table keeps only in-frame clones and is missing some. The V and J calls and the clone size are those of that table, but D and trimming were determined from the DNA. Of over 850,000 clones listed, 70% to 80% are singletons. The specimen sequenced was memory CD4+ T cells from PBMCs. Subset defined: CD45RA-negative fraction. This TCR came from a man between 18 and 35 years old in good health. Some clones in this sample may be carry-over from other donors' samples. The V call is TRBV28, the J call TRBJ2-7, with a possible D match to TRBD2 (5 bases). The CDR3 DNA reads TGTGCCAGCAGTTTTCGGGGAGACGAGCAGTACTTC. Protein: CASSFRGDEQYF.